The TCR beta chain described here comes from a study of blood T cell repertoires in COVID-19. At the level of the study: Collection of acute and convalescent COVID-19 samples took place in the United States, Italy and Spain. Sample material is recorded as cDNA or gDNA derived from T cells, B-cell-depleted T cells, or PBMCs.

V shed 7 bases, J shed 2 bases, and the junction held 7 bases outside the gene matches. Germline assignment: CDR1 SQVTM and CDR2 ANQGSEA. This CDR3 comprises 14 residues. Methods used by the authors: Amplification of reference gene primers provided the estimated nucleated cell counts. Sequencing used immunoSEQ multiplex PCR; TCRdb keeps in-frame clones, though not all of them. V, J and clone size were drawn from that table, and D and trimming were deduced from the DNA. Found here are about 78,000 clones, 90% of them singletons; the top ten hold more than 0.85%. The sequence derives from a woman between 50 and 59 years old in a cohort sampled during active COVID-19. The specimen sequenced was peripheral blood. This chain links TRBV29-1 with TRBJ1-3; 8 bases align to TRBD1. DNA for the CDR3: TGCAGCGCCAAGGGACAGGCAACTGGAAACACCATATATTTT. It translates to CSAKGQATGNTIYF.